The text below deals with one TCR beta chain. The sample originates from a study of blood T cell repertoires in COVID-19. Study-wide context: Acute and convalescent COVID-19 samples came from the United States, Italy and Spain.

The repertoire was sequenced with immunoSEQ multiplex PCR; TCRdb's copy has only in-frame clones and lacks some. The data hold over 200,000 clones, with 70% to 90% observed a single time. The sequence was collected from a man aged 25 to 40 who had recovered from COVID-19. The sequencing input was peripheral blood.

The CDR3 loop reads CASSRQSNYGYTF. The CDR3, as DNA: TGCGCCAGCTCGAGACAGTCTAACTATGGCTACACCTTC. The chain has TRBV10-1 and TRBJ1-2; possibly TRBD1 for D (5 bases). Germline CDR1 WNHNN, CDR2 SYGVQD (reference sequence). The CDR3 extends over 13 amino acids. Trimming stripped 8 bases from V and 0 bases from J, with 10 bases between.